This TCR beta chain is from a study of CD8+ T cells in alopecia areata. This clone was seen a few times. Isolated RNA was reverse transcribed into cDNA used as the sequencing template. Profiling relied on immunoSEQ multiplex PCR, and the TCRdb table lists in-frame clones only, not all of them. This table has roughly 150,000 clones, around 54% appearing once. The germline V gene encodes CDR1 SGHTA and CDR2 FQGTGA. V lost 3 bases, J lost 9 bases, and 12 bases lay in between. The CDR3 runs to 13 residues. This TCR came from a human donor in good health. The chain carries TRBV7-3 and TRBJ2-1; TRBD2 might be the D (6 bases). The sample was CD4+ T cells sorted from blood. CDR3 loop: CASSFKEGGEQFF. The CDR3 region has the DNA TGTGCCAGCAGCTTTAAAGAGGGAGGTGAGCAGTTCTTC.